What follows are 29 T cell receptor beta chains derived from one specimen sequenced in a study of long-term antiretroviral therapy in people with HIV (dated by TCRdb to 2022 to 2024). Sequencing of the TRB variable region was done with the immunoSEQ hsTCRB v3.0 assay at survey level resolution. The table comes from immuneACCESS by way of TCRdb, which keeps in-frame sequences with V and J called. Part of the clones is missing from these tables; in studies checked, under half for an unresolved V gene and the rest for unknown reasons. The sample has tens of thousands of clones on record, 80% of them singletons. The top ten clones comprise about 5.2% of the sample. The sequences come from unsorted PBMCs, collected 1.5 years after starting antiretroviral therapy. All receptors come from a man between 18 and 35 years old with HIV.

The chain joins TRBV2 to TRBJ1-2, with 9 positions matching TRBD1. The trim removed 0 bases at V and 6 bases at J, leaving 8 bases unmatched. CDR3 length: 16 amino acids. Germline CDR1 is SNHLY and CDR2 is FYNNEI. The CDR3 region is CASSEALRQGVDGYTF. Here the CDR3 DNA reads TGTGCCAGCAGTGAAGCGCTTCGACAGGGGGTAGATGGCTACACCTTC.

This clone was recorded only once. The chain carries TRBV28 and TRBJ2-1; the D gene is possibly TRBD1 (7 bases). Germline CDR1 MDHEN, CDR2 SYDVKM. The V end lost 5 bases, the J end lost 2 bases, and 10 bases lay between the germline ends. The CDR3 loop spans 14 amino acids. The CDR3 DNA follows: TGTGCCAGCAGTCAGGGGGGCACCTACAATGAGCAGTTCTTC. Translation: CASSQGGTYNEQFF.

The CDR3 spells CASSAQTAYNEQFF. CDR3 nucleotide sequence: TGTGCCAGCAGCGCCCAGACTGCCTACAATGAGCAGTTCTTC. The gene calls are TRBV9 and TRBJ2-1; no clear D gene. In germline, CDR1 is SGDLS, CDR2 YYNGEE. CDR3 length: 14 amino acids. Trimming removed 3 bases at V and 2 bases at J, with 9 bases between. The full variable domain, completed using reference TRBV9 and TRBJ2-1, is DSGVTQTPKHLITATGQRVTLRCSPRSGDLSVYWYQQSLDQGLQFLIQYYNGEERAKGNILERFSAQQFPDLHSELNLSSLELGDSALYFCASSAQTAYNEQFFGPGTRLTVL.

This rearrangement joins TRBV4-1 to TRBJ2-7, with TRBD1 matching 8 bases. CDR3 length: 15 residues. The germline gives CDR1 MGHRA, CDR2 YSYEKL. V was clipped by 0 bases and J by 6 bases; unmatched bases: 7. This chain's CDR3 is CASSQDLTGGREQYF. The CDR3, as DNA: TGCGCCAGCAGCCAAGATCTTACAGGGGGACGCGAGCAGTACTTC.

The chain joins TRBV20-1 to TRBJ2-7; the match to TRBD2 covers 8 bases. Trimming at V came to 6 bases and at J to 5 bases, leaving 3 bases not matched to a gene. This CDR3 is 11 amino acids long. CDR1 and CDR2 (germline): DFQATT, SNEGSKA (reference sequence). As DNA, the CDR3 is TGCAGTGCCGGGGGGGGCGACGAGCAGTACTTC. Its translation: CSAGGGDEQYF.

This clone was seen a few times. V gene TRBV20-1 combines with J gene TRBJ1-5; D uncertain. CDR3 length equals 11 residues. Germline loops: CDR1 DFQATT, CDR2 SNEGSKA (reference sequence). The ends were cut back, 6 bases at V and 6 bases at J, with 9 bases in the middle. The CDR3: CSATRGQPQHF. The CDR3 DNA reads TGCAGTGCGACTCGGGGTCAGCCCCAGCATTTT.

The rearrangement joins TRBV6-6 to TRBJ2-3; D remains unclear. The germline CDR1 and CDR2 sequences are MNHNY and SVGAGI (reference sequence). There are 14 residues in the CDR3. V was clipped by 2 bases and J by 2 bases, with 8 bases between them. CDR3 loop: CASSYDRTTDTQYF. CDR3 coding DNA: TGTGCCAGCAGTTACGACCGTACCACAGATACGCAGTATTTT.

This clone was counted once. V gene TRBV4-1 combines with J gene TRBJ1-4, with D uncertain. V was cut by 1 base and J by 4 bases, with 10 bases left in between. The CDR3 is 15 amino acids. The germline CDR1 and CDR2 sequences are MGHRA and YSYEKL. DNA of the CDR3: TGCGCCAGCAGCCAAGTTTCGGGCCGTAATGAAAAACTGTTTTTT. It encodes CASSQVSGRNEKLFF.

The chain joins TRBV7-2 to TRBJ1-5; 8 positions agree with TRBD1. Trimming at V came to 5 bases and at J to 0 bases, leaving 15 bases not matched to a gene. Per germline, CDR1 SGHTA and CDR2 FQGNSA. The CDR3 has 19 amino acids. CDR3 sequence (DNA): TGTGCCAGCAGCGCAGCGGCCGCCGGGACAGGACTTAGCAATCAGCCCCAGCATTTT. Protein product: CASSAAAAGTGLSNQPQHF.

This clone was found once. V is TRBV28 and J is TRBJ2-7; D not certain. CDR1 is MDHEN, CDR2 SYDVKM, per germline. V was cut by 10 bases and J by 2 bases, with 15 bases left in between. The CDR3 is 13 residues long. The CDR3 region has the DNA TGTGCCACCGTGGGTCTGCTTCCCTACGAGCAGTACTTC. Its translation: CATVGLLPYEQYF.

This sequence joins TRBV5-1 and TRBJ2-3, with 7 bases fitting TRBD1. Germline lookup yields CDR1 SGHRS and CDR2 YFSETQ. V lost 4 bases to trimming and J lost 4 bases; unmatched junction nucleotides: 21. The CDR3 is 19 residues long. The chain's CDR3 is CASSGIIVLTDRDADTQYF. CDR3 nucleotides: TGCGCCAGCAGCGGGATAATAGTTTTAACTGACAGGGACGCAGATACGCAGTATTTT.

This sequence joins TRBV19 and TRBJ2-5; D tentatively fits TRBD1 or TRBD2 (6 bases each). Germline-derived CDR1 and CDR2 are LNHDA and SQIVND (reference sequence). Deletions cut 6 bases from V and 4 bases from J, with 18 bases between. The CDR3 is made up of 15 amino acids. In DNA form, the CDR3 reads TGTGCCAGTAGCTGGGGGGCAGGGGCCGGAGAGACCCAGTACTTC. Translation: CASSWGAGAGETQYF.

This chain joins TRBV27 and TRBJ2-1, with a weak D call TRBD1 (5 bases). In germline, CDR1 is MNHEY, CDR2 SMNVEV (reference sequence). This CDR3 has 13 residues. The ends were cut back, 6 bases at V and 4 bases at J, with 10 bases in the middle. The CDR3 loop reads CASRGQPYNEQFF. DNA for the CDR3: TGTGCCAGCAGGGGGCAACCGTACAATGAGCAGTTCTTC.

This clone was seen only a few times. The rearrangement uses TRBV5-6 and TRBJ1-1; D unclear. The germline CDR1 and CDR2 sequences are SGHDT and YYEEEE. The CDR3 sequence is 17 residues long. Trimming took off 4 bases at V and 1 base at J, with 20 bases between the two ends. The CDR3 DNA follows: TGTGCCAGCAGCCCTCTAAAGGGATCAAAGGGGAACACTGAAGCTTTCTTT. Amino acids: CASSPLKGSKGNTEAFF. The whole variable domain, filled in from reference TRBV5-6 and TRBJ1-1, reads DAGVTQSPTHLIKTRGQQVTLRCSPKSGHDTVSWYQQALGQGPQFIFQYYEEEERQRGNFPDRFSGHQFPNYSSELNVNALLLGDSALYLCASSPLKGSKGNTEAFFGQGTRLTVV.

The chain employs TRBV6-5 and TRBJ2-2; unclear D gene. CDR1 is MNHEY, CDR2 SVGAGI, per germline. V was shortened by 5 bases and J by 6 bases, with 10 bases between the two germline ends. CDR3 length: 13 residues. CDR3 DNA: TGTGCCAGCAGTCTAGATGGGTCCGGGGAGCTGTTTTTT. Translating gives CASSLDGSGELFF.

The gene calls are TRBV19 and TRBJ1-5; 7 bases are shared with TRBD1. J lost 4 bases, V lost 4 bases, and 13 bases had no gene match. There are 17 residues in the CDR3. Germline CDR1 and CDR2: LNHDA and SQIVND (reference sequence). The CDR3 DNA reads TGTGCCAGTAGTACCCCCCCCGGGACAGCGATTAATCAGCCCCAGCATTTT. Residues: CASSTPPGTAINQPQHF.

The chain links TRBV18 to TRBJ2-1, with 7 bases lining up with TRBD1. This CDR3 has 14 amino acids. After removal of 6 bases from V and 5 bases from J, the junction contained 7 bases not matched to a gene. The germline CDR1 and CDR2 sequences are KGHSH and LQKENI. The CDR3 spells CASSPQGQNNEQFF. DNA of the CDR3: TGTGCCAGCTCCCCTCAGGGACAGAACAATGAGCAGTTCTTC.

CDR3 residues: CASSETGPNSYEQYF. CDR3 DNA: TGTGCCAGCAGCGAAACAGGGCCCAACTCCTACGAGCAGTACTTC. The chain is built from TRBV11-2 and TRBJ2-7; a weak D match, TRBD1 (6 bases). Trimming pared 5 bases from V and 0 bases from J, leaving 14 bases between. The CDR3 is 15 residues long. Germline V gives CDR1 SGHAT, CDR2 FQNNGV. Combining the CDR3 with reference TRBV11-2 and TRBJ2-7 gives the whole variable domain EAGVAQSPRYKIIEKRQSVAFWCNPISGHATLYWYQQILGQGPKLLIQFQNNGVVDDSQLPKDRFSAERLKGVDSTLKIQPAKLEDSAVYLCASSETGPNSYEQYFGPGTRLTVT.

This sequence joins TRBV5-8 and TRBJ1-5; D possibly corresponds to TRBD1 (6 bases). Trimming pared 4 bases from V and 4 bases from J, leaving 15 bases between. There are 15 residues in the CDR3. Germline V CDR1 and CDR2: SGHTS, YDEGEE. The CDR3 loop reads CASSENRDTNQPQHF. CDR3 in DNA: TGTGCCAGCAGCGAAAACCGGGACACAAATCAGCCCCAGCATTTT.

The chain links TRBV19 to TRBJ2-7, with TRBD1 identical over 10 bases. The germline gives CDR1 LNHDA, CDR2 SQIVND (reference sequence). J gave up 5 bases and V 6 bases, and 4 bases lay outside the gene matches. CDR3 length: 13 residues. CDR3 in amino acids: CASSGTGVNEQYF. CDR3 bases: TGTGCCAGTAGCGGGACAGGGGTGAACGAGCAGTACTTC.

This chain links TRBV7-9 with TRBJ1-4; D unclear. The ends were cut back, 5 bases at V and 4 bases at J, with 8 bases in the middle. The CDR3 runs to 13 residues. Germline lookup yields CDR1 SEHNR and CDR2 FQNEAQ (reference sequence). The CDR3 DNA follows: TGTGCCAGCAGCATGACTGTTAATGAAAAACTGTTTTTT. Translated: CASSMTVNEKLFF.

The V and J genes are TRBV2 and TRBJ2-1; possible D gene TRBD2, 6 bases. The germline V gene has CDR1 SNHLY and CDR2 FYNNEI. Trimming pared 1 base from V and 9 bases from J, leaving 10 bases between. The CDR3 is 13 amino acids. In DNA form, the CDR3 reads TGTGCCAGCAGTGAAGGGAGGGCCGGTGAGCAGTTCTTC. Translation gives CASSEGRAGEQFF.

The chain recombines TRBV28 with TRBJ1-5; 9 nucleotides align to TRBD1. In germline, CDR1 is MDHEN, CDR2 SYDVKM. There are 16 residues in the CDR3. V lost 7 bases to trimming and J lost 7 bases; unmatched junction nucleotides: 14. The CDR3 nucleotides read TGTGCCAGCAACCTTCCGAGGACAGGGGTCAGACAGCCCCAGCATTTT. It encodes CASNLPRTGVRQPQHF.

The CDR3 sequence: CASSRHRGSNEKLFF. Here the CDR3 DNA reads TGTGCCAGCAGCAGGCACAGGGGTTCTAATGAAAAACTGTTTTTT. The chain has TRBV7-2 and TRBJ1-4; 7 nucleotides line up with TRBD1. V gave up 5 bases and J gave up 3 bases; unmatched junction bases: 6. CDR1 and CDR2 from the germline V gene are SGHTA and FQGNSA. The length of the CDR3 is 15 residues.

This clone was picked up a small number of times. The chain joins TRBV5-6 to TRBJ2-7, with TRBD1 matching over 7 bases. The CDR3 length is 14 residues. CDR1 SGHDT and CDR2 YYEEEE come from the germline V gene. The ends lost 4 bases at V and 2 bases at J; junction bases unmatched: 6. The CDR3 nucleotides are TGTGCCAGCAGCGGATGGACAGGCCCCTACGAGCAGTACTTC. Its translation is CASSGWTGPYEQYF. The full variable domain, in which reference TRBV5-6 and TRBJ2-7 provide the parts outside the CDR3, is DAGVTQSPTHLIKTRGQQVTLRCSPKSGHDTVSWYQQALGQGPQFIFQYYEEEERQRGNFPDRFSGHQFPNYSSELNVNALLLGDSALYLCASSGWTGPYEQYFGPGTRLTVT.

The rearrangement links TRBV7-2 to TRBJ1-2; possibly TRBD1 for D (5 bases). V was cut by 5 bases and J by 2 bases, with 15 bases left in between. CDR3 size: 15 residues. In germline, CDR1 is SGHTA, CDR2 FQGNSA. Here the CDR3 DNA reads TGTGCCAGCAGCCGCGGGGCCCAGCCGAACTATGGCTACACCTTC. Translation: CASSRGAQPNYGYTF.

This clone was seen a single time. The V and J genes are TRBV7-2 and TRBJ2-1, with D unclear. Germline V CDR1 and CDR2: SGHTA, FQGNSA. The CDR3 covers 14 residues. V was pared by 6 bases and J by 6 bases, with 15 bases between. Here the CDR3 DNA reads TGTGCCAGCAGTTCCACTATAACTCCCAATGAGCAGTTCTTC. Residues: CASSSTITPNEQFF.

This CDR3 is CASSSTYRGRLGGYTF. The CDR3 DNA follows: TGTGCCAGCAGTTCCACATACAGGGGGCGCTTGGGGGGCTACACCTTC. This chain connects TRBV27 to TRBJ1-2, with 9 nucleotides matching TRBD1. Trimming took 4 bases from V and 8 from J; bases not matched to a gene: 14. The CDR3 totals 16 residues. Germline V gene lookup returns CDR1 MNHEY and CDR2 SMNVEV (reference sequence).

The table lists this clone with a count of one. This chain links TRBV29-1 with TRBJ2-2, with D possibly being TRBD1 or TRBD2 (5 bases each). V shed 6 bases and J shed 0 bases, with 26 bases lying between them. Germline V lookup: CDR1 SQVTM, CDR2 ANQGSEA. This CDR3 spans 19 amino acids. This CDR3 is CSVLVQPGPLTANTGELFF. The DNA for the CDR3 is TGCAGCGTCCTTGTGCAGCCGGGACCCCTAACCGCGAACACCGGGGAGCTGTTTTTT.